Described below is a single T cell receptor (beta chain) sequence and its context. No antigen is known for it. This entry comes from a study of OX40 agonist ivuxolimab in advanced cancers. Overall study: Clinicians treated patients with ivuxolimab, an agonistic anti-OX40 (CD134) antibody.

The germline V gene encodes CDR1 LNHDA and CDR2 SQIVND (reference sequence). The CDR3 runs 13 residues. Trimming took off 11 bases at V and 0 bases at J, with 14 bases between the two ends. Study results and caveats: Clones of CD4+ and CD8+ blood T cells grew by week 6 at doses of 0.1 to 3.0 mg/kg.

Libraries were prepared by immunoSEQ multiplex PCR; TCRdb keeps only in-frame clonotypes and omits some of them. Among more than 15,000 clones, roughly 78% were seen once, and the ten largest hold more than 25%. The sequenced sample was CD4+ or CD8+ T cells sorted from blood, obtained in a trial of the OX40 agonist ivuxolimab. The chain links TRBV19 to TRBJ2-7, with D perhaps matching TRBD1 (6 bases). The receptor comes from an adult with an advanced solid tumor such as melanoma, head and neck, liver or kidney cancer. The DNA for the CDR3 is TGTGCCGTCAGAGACAGGAGCTCCTACGAGCAGTACTTC. Protein: CAVRDRSSYEQYF.